A selection of T cell receptor beta chains follows, all from one sample in a study of blood T cell repertoires in COVID-19. Clones were sequenced by immunoSEQ multiplex PCR, and TCRdb holds only the in-frame ones, with some missing. The table lists roughly 140,000 clones, approximately 80% of them singletons. The material sequenced was peripheral blood. The origin of the receptors is a human donor in a cohort sampled during active COVID-19. Both conserved end residues are part of each CDR3. D genes are given only for firm matches. Expanded clones are given a class, and other clones once, few, many or no size at all.

V gene: TRBV29-1
clone size: -
CDR3 length: 12
D gene: -
J gene: TRBJ2-5
CDR3 protein: CSVEEGRETQYF
CDR3 DNA: TGCAGCGTTGAGGAGGGTCGGGAGACCCAGTACTTC

V gene: TRBV28
clone size: -
CDR3 length: 17
D gene: TRBD2
J gene: TRBJ2-5
CDR3 protein: CASSWSGRPKWGETQYF
CDR3 DNA: TGTGCCAGCAGCTGGAGCGGGAGGCCAAAGTGGGGGGAGACCCAGTACTTC

V gene: TRBV28
clone size: -
CDR3 length: 14
D gene: -
J gene: TRBJ2-5
CDR3 protein: CASSPQGRRETQYF
CDR3 DNA: TGTGCCAGCAGTCCTCAGGGGCGCCGAGAGACCCAGTACTTC

V gene: TRBV5-1
clone size: -
CDR3 length: 14
D gene: TRBD2
J gene: TRBJ2-1
CDR3 protein: CASSPSGGAGEQFF
CDR3 DNA: TGCGCCAGCAGCCCTAGCGGGGGGGCTGGTGAGCAGTTCTTC

V gene: TRBV5-6
clone size: -
CDR3 length: 16
D gene: -
J gene: TRBJ2-5
CDR3 protein: CASSFRVGRGAETQYF
CDR3 DNA: TGTGCCAGCAGCTTTCGAGTGGGGCGGGGCGCAGAGACCCAGTACTTC

V gene: TRBV6-5
clone size: -
CDR3 length: 13
D gene: TRBD1
J gene: TRBJ1-1
CDR3 protein: CASRGGQGTEAFF
CDR3 DNA: TGTGCCAGCAGGGGCGGACAGGGCACTGAAGCTTTCTTT

V gene: TRBV29-1
clone size: -
CDR3 length: 11
D gene: -
J gene: TRBJ1-2
CDR3 protein: CSVSTGNGYTF
CDR3 DNA: TGCAGCGTTTCTACAGGGAATGGCTACACCTTC

V gene: TRBV4-2
clone size: -
CDR3 length: 18
D gene: TRBD1
J gene: TRBJ1-2
CDR3 protein: CASSQHHAPGTVGYGYTF
CDR3 DNA: TGTGCCAGCAGCCAACATCATGCACCAGGGACAGTGGGGTATGGCTACACCTTC

V gene: TRBV2
clone size: -
CDR3 length: 14
D gene: -
J gene: TRBJ2-6
CDR3 protein: CASRQDSGANVLTF
CDR3 DNA: TGTGCCAGCAGACAGGATTCTGGGGCCAACGTCCTGACTTTC

V gene: TRBV7-9
clone size: -
CDR3 length: 15
D gene: TRBD1
J gene: TRBJ2-7
CDR3 protein: CASSFLTGKNYEQYF
CDR3 DNA: TGTGCCAGCAGCTTCCTGACAGGGAAGAACTACGAGCAGTACTTC

V gene: TRBV2
clone size: -
CDR3 length: 16
D gene: TRBD1
J gene: TRBJ2-5
CDR3 protein: CASSPLGGQGQETQYF
CDR3 DNA: TGTGCCAGCAGTCCCCTGGGTGGACAGGGGCAAGAGACCCAGTACTTC

V gene: TRBV24-1
clone size: -
CDR3 length: 14
D gene: -
J gene: TRBJ1-5
CDR3 protein: CATSDLGPNQPQHF
CDR3 DNA: TGTGCCACCAGTGATTTGGGGCCGAATCAGCCCCAGCATTTT

V gene: TRBV28
clone size: -
CDR3 length: 13
D gene: TRBD1
J gene: TRBJ1-2
CDR3 protein: CASGTGGTYGYTF
CDR3 DNA: TGTGCCAGCGGGACAGGGGGAACCTATGGCTACACCTTC

V gene: TRBV20-1
clone size: -
CDR3 length: 14
D gene: -
J gene: TRBJ2-3
CDR3 protein: CSASWQAGSDTQYF
CDR3 DNA: TGCAGTGCTAGTTGGCAGGCAGGATCAGATACGCAGTATTTT

V gene: TRBV3-1/TRBV3-2
clone size: -
CDR3 length: 12
D gene: TRBD1
J gene: TRBJ1-2
CDR3 protein: CASSLQQGYYTF
CDR3 DNA: TGTGCCAGCAGCCTCCAACAGGGGTATTACACCTTC

V gene: TRBV24-1
clone size: -
CDR3 length: 18
D gene: -
J gene: TRBJ2-1
CDR3 protein: CATSDPAQRGGSYNEQFF
CDR3 DNA: TGTGCCACCAGTGATCCGGCACAGAGGGGGGGCTCCTACAATGAGCAGTTCTTC

V gene: TRBV6-2/TRBV6-3
clone size: -
CDR3 length: 17
D gene: TRBD2
J gene: TRBJ2-5
CDR3 protein: CASSYSSSAAGGETQYF
CDR3 DNA: TGTGCCAGCAGTTACTCATCATCGGCAGCGGGGGGAGAGACCCAGTACTTC

V gene: TRBV5-1
clone size: -
CDR3 length: 15
D gene: TRBD1
J gene: TRBJ2-7
CDR3 protein: CASRLGQGAIYEQYF
CDR3 DNA: TGCGCCAGCAGATTGGGTCAGGGGGCCATCTACGAGCAGTACTTC

V gene: TRBV5-1
clone size: -
CDR3 length: 15
D gene: -
J gene: TRBJ2-5
CDR3 protein: CASTSGADLRETQYF
CDR3 DNA: TGCGCCAGCACAAGTGGGGCGGACCTCCGGGAGACCCAGTACTTC

V gene: TRBV5-1
clone size: -
CDR3 length: 15
D gene: -
J gene: TRBJ1-6
CDR3 protein: CASSLDNLGNSPLHF
CDR3 DNA: TGCGCCAGCAGCTTGGACAATCTAGGAAATTCACCCCTCCACTTT

V gene: TRBV10-3
clone size: once
CDR3 length: 15
D gene: TRBD1
J gene: TRBJ2-5
CDR3 protein: CAIRDDRGPQETQYF
CDR3 DNA: TGTGCCATCAGGGACGACAGGGGTCCCCAAGAGACCCAGTACTTC

V gene: TRBV7-9
clone size: -
CDR3 length: 14
D gene: -
J gene: TRBJ1-1
CDR3 protein: CASSLGDLNTEAFF
CDR3 DNA: TGTGCCAGCAGCTTAGGCGACTTGAACACTGAAGCTTTCTTT

V gene: TRBV10-1
clone size: once
CDR3 length: 16
D gene: TRBD2
J gene: TRBJ2-1
CDR3 protein: CASTSSGGANDNEQFF
CDR3 DNA: TGCGCCAGCACTTCTAGCGGGGGGGCGAACGACAATGAGCAGTTCTTC

V gene: TRBV5-6
clone size: -
CDR3 length: 13
D gene: -
J gene: TRBJ2-5
CDR3 protein: CASSPPAGETQYF
CDR3 DNA: TGTGCCAGCAGCCCCCCCGCGGGAGAGACCCAGTACTTC

V gene: TRBV14
clone size: -
CDR3 length: 13
D gene: -
J gene: TRBJ1-1
CDR3 protein: CASSQDLGGEAFF
CDR3 DNA: TGTGCCAGCAGCCAAGATCTTGGAGGTGAAGCTTTCTTT

V gene: TRBV7-3
clone size: -
CDR3 length: 13
D gene: -
J gene: TRBJ1-1
CDR3 protein: CASSHGGNTEAFF
CDR3 DNA: TGTGCCAGCAGCCACGGGGGGAACACTGAAGCTTTCTTT

V gene: TRBV12-5
clone size: -
CDR3 length: 15
D gene: -
J gene: TRBJ2-5
CDR3 protein: CASGRGVRAGETQYF
CDR3 DNA: TGTGCTAGTGGTCGCGGGGTGAGGGCGGGAGAGACCCAGTACTTC

V gene: TRBV19
clone size: -
CDR3 length: 16
D gene: TRBD1
J gene: TRBJ1-2
CDR3 protein: CASSIGGTGNSHGYTF
CDR3 DNA: TGTGCCAGTAGTATTGGCGGGACAGGGAATTCCCATGGCTACACCTTC

V gene: TRBV7-3
clone size: few
CDR3 length: 12
D gene: TRBD2
J gene: TRBJ2-1
CDR3 protein: CASSNSGAEQFF
CDR3 DNA: TGTGCCAGTTCAAATAGCGGGGCTGAGCAGTTCTTC

V gene: TRBV7-9
clone size: -
CDR3 length: 11
D gene: TRBD1
J gene: TRBJ1-3
CDR3 protein: CASSPGQGIYF
CDR3 DNA: TGTGCCAGCAGCCCCGGACAGGGGATATATTTT

V gene: TRBV12-5
clone size: -
CDR3 length: 18
D gene: TRBD1
J gene: TRBJ2-6
CDR3 protein: CASGRDRGQMSGANVLTF
CDR3 DNA: TGTGCTAGTGGACGAGACAGGGGGCAAATGTCTGGGGCCAACGTCCTGACTTTC

V gene: TRBV19
clone size: -
CDR3 length: 14
D gene: -
J gene: TRBJ2-2
CDR3 protein: CASSITGGAGELFF
CDR3 DNA: TGTGCCAGTAGTATAACAGGGGGGGCCGGGGAGCTGTTTTTT

V gene: TRBV4-2
clone size: -
CDR3 length: 13
D gene: -
J gene: TRBJ2-1
CDR3 protein: CASSQERLSEQFF
CDR3 DNA: TGTGCCAGCAGCCAAGAGCGGTTGTCTGAGCAGTTCTTC

V gene: TRBV28
clone size: few
CDR3 length: 15
D gene: TRBD1
J gene: TRBJ1-5
CDR3 protein: CASSSQGWGNQPQHF
CDR3 DNA: TGTGCCAGCAGTTCACAGGGGTGGGGGAATCAGCCCCAGCATTTT